The clone carrying this T cell receptor beta chain was seen only a few times. Its antigen is currently unknown. This sample is part of a study of vaccination and CD4 T cells after COVID-19. On the study more broadly: Every culture used as a control got a CEFX pool, an HIV-1 Nef pool, or no peptide.

The treatment: roughly nine-day PBMC culture with coronavirus spike peptide pools or control peptides (ViraFEST assay). Findings of the study overall: Among reactive clones from convalescent patients, a median roughly 88% appeared only post-vaccination.

Trimming took 4 bases from V and 7 from J, leaving 14 bases between them. CDR1 is LNHDA and CDR2 is SQIVND in the germline V gene (reference sequence). The CDR3 extends over 14 amino acids. Sequencing of cultured CD4+ T cell DNA used the Oncomine TCR Beta short-read assay. The authors extracted genomic DNA from cultured CD4+ T cells. TCRdb analysed the PCR reads with MiXCR anew, one entry per CDR3 protein. The sample has under 25,000 distinct CDR3 sequences, under 30% seen once. What was sequenced was cultured CD4+ T cells from blood. The chain uses TRBV19 and TRBJ1-5, with TRBD1 as a possible D gene (6 bases). The sequence was obtained from a human donor with COVID-19. The CDR3 is CASSKQGGAQPQHF. The CDR3 bases are TGTGCCAGTAGTAAACAGGGTGGCGCCCAGCCCCAGCATTTT.